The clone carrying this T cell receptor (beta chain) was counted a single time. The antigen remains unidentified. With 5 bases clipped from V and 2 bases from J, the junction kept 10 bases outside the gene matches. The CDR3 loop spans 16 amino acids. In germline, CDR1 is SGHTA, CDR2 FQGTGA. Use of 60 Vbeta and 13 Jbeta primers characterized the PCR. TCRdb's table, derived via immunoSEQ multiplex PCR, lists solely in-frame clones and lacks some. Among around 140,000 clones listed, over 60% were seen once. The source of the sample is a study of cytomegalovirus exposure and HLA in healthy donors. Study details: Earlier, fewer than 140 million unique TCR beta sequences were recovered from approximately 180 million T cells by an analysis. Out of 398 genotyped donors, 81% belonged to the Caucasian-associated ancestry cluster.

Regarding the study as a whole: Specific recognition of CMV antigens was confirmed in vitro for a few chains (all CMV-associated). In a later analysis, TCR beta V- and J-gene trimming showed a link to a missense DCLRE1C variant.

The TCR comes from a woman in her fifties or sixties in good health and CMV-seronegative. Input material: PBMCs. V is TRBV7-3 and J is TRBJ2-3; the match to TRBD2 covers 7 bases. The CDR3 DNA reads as TGTGCCAGCAGCCAACGTGCAGCGGGACCCACAGATACGCAGTATTTT. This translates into CASSQRAAGPTDTQYF.